Listed here are 8 T cell receptor beta chains from one sample, sequenced in a study of radiation and T cells in renal cell carcinoma. This table comes from immunoSEQ multiplex PCR, and its TCRdb copy is limited to in-frame clones, with some not included. The sample lists around 100,000 clones, roughly 82% occurring once. Regarding time point: blood 4 weeks post-SBRT, at nephrectomy. Treatment specified: 15 Gy SBRT to primary tumor, nephrectomy 4 weeks later. The input for sequencing was blood, taken from a patient whose treatment included radiotherapy and nephrectomy. Source of these receptors: a man aged 55 to 69 with renal cell carcinoma.

The CDR3 protein is CASSQPDGGGSHYGYTF. The CDR3 DNA sequence: TGTGCCAGCAGTCAACCCGACGGCGGAGGGTCACACTATGGCTACACCTTC. The rearrangement uses TRBV28 and TRBJ1-2; no clear D gene. CDR1 and CDR2 (germline): MDHEN, SYDVKM. Trimming left V 5 bases short and J 3 bases short, with 22 bases between. This CDR3 spans 17 amino acids.

This clone was seen a handful of times. The chain uses TRBV19 and TRBJ1-5, with a tentative D call TRBD1 (5 bases). CDR3 size: 17 residues. Germline lookup yields CDR1 LNHDA and CDR2 SQIVND (reference sequence). V lost 7 bases to trimming and J lost 6 bases, with 25 bases between them. The CDR3 nucleotides read TGTGCCAGTACTTCCTGGGGAGGGGAGGGATTCGGTCAGCCCCAGCATTTT. Protein product: CASTSWGGEGFGQPQHF. Complete variable domain (other parts from reference TRBV19 and TRBJ1-5): DGGITQSPKYLFRKEGQNVTLSCEQNLNHDAMYWYRQDPGQGLRLIYYSQIVNDFQKGDIAEGYSVSREKKESFPLTVTSAQKNPTAFYLCASTSWGGEGFGQPQHFGDGTRLSIL.

The chain is built from TRBV28 and TRBJ2-3; possibly TRBD2 for D (6 bases). This CDR3 is built from 14 residues. CDR1 MDHEN and CDR2 SYDVKM come from the germline V gene. V dropped 8 bases and J dropped 9 bases, with 21 bases sitting between them. The CDR3 region has the DNA TGTGCCAGCCTTCCCCCCCGAGTGGAGGGGACGCAGTATTTT. It translates to CASLPPRVEGTQYF.

The chain employs TRBV19 and TRBJ1-1; 8 bases map to TRBD1. This CDR3 spans 15 amino acids. V trimming: 4 bases; J trimming: 3 bases; junction bases outside the gene matches: 7. Germline CDR1 reads LNHDA; CDR2 reads SQIVND (reference sequence). DNA of the CDR3: TGTGCCAGTAGTACCCGACAGGGGAGGGACACTGAAGCTTTCTTT. Its protein product is CASSTRQGRDTEAFF.

The chain joins TRBV10-3 to TRBJ1-3; D unresolved. Deletions cut 4 bases from V and 0 bases from J, with 7 bases between. The CDR3 runs 14 residues. CDR1 is ENHRY and CDR2 is SYGVKD in the germline V gene. DNA of the CDR3: TGTGCCATCAGTGCCGTCAGCTCTGGAAACACCATATATTTT. Translating gives CAISAVSSGNTIYF.

The chain has TRBV6-5 and TRBJ2-2, with a weak D call TRBD2 (5 bases). V was shortened by 2 bases and J by 3 bases, with 10 bases between the two germline ends. CDR1 is MNHEY and CDR2 is SVGAGI in the germline V gene. This CDR3 is 15 amino acids long. CDR3 residues: CASSYALAHTGELFF. In nucleotides, the CDR3 is TGTGCCAGCAGTTACGCGCTAGCCCACACCGGGGAGCTGTTTTTT.

The rearrangement joins TRBV6-6 to TRBJ2-7, with D tentatively TRBD1 or TRBD2 (5 bases each). The CDR3 has 13 residues. Germline V gene sequence: CDR1 MNHNY, CDR2 SVGAGI (reference sequence). The V and J ends lost 2 bases and 0 bases respectively, with 5 bases between them. DNA for the CDR3: TGTGCCAGCAGTTACGGGGGCTCCTACGAGCAGTACTTC. Encoded protein: CASSYGGSYEQYF.

The V gene is TRBV4-2, the J gene TRBJ2-1; D ambiguous. The CDR3 contains 15 residues. Germline V gene data show CDR1 as LGHNA and CDR2 as YNFKEQ. V was cut by 5 bases and J by 0 bases, with 11 bases left in between. CDR3 DNA: TGTGCCAGCAGCGGAGAGGCTAGCTCCTACAATGAGCAGTTCTTC. Amino acid sequence: CASSGEASSYNEQFF.